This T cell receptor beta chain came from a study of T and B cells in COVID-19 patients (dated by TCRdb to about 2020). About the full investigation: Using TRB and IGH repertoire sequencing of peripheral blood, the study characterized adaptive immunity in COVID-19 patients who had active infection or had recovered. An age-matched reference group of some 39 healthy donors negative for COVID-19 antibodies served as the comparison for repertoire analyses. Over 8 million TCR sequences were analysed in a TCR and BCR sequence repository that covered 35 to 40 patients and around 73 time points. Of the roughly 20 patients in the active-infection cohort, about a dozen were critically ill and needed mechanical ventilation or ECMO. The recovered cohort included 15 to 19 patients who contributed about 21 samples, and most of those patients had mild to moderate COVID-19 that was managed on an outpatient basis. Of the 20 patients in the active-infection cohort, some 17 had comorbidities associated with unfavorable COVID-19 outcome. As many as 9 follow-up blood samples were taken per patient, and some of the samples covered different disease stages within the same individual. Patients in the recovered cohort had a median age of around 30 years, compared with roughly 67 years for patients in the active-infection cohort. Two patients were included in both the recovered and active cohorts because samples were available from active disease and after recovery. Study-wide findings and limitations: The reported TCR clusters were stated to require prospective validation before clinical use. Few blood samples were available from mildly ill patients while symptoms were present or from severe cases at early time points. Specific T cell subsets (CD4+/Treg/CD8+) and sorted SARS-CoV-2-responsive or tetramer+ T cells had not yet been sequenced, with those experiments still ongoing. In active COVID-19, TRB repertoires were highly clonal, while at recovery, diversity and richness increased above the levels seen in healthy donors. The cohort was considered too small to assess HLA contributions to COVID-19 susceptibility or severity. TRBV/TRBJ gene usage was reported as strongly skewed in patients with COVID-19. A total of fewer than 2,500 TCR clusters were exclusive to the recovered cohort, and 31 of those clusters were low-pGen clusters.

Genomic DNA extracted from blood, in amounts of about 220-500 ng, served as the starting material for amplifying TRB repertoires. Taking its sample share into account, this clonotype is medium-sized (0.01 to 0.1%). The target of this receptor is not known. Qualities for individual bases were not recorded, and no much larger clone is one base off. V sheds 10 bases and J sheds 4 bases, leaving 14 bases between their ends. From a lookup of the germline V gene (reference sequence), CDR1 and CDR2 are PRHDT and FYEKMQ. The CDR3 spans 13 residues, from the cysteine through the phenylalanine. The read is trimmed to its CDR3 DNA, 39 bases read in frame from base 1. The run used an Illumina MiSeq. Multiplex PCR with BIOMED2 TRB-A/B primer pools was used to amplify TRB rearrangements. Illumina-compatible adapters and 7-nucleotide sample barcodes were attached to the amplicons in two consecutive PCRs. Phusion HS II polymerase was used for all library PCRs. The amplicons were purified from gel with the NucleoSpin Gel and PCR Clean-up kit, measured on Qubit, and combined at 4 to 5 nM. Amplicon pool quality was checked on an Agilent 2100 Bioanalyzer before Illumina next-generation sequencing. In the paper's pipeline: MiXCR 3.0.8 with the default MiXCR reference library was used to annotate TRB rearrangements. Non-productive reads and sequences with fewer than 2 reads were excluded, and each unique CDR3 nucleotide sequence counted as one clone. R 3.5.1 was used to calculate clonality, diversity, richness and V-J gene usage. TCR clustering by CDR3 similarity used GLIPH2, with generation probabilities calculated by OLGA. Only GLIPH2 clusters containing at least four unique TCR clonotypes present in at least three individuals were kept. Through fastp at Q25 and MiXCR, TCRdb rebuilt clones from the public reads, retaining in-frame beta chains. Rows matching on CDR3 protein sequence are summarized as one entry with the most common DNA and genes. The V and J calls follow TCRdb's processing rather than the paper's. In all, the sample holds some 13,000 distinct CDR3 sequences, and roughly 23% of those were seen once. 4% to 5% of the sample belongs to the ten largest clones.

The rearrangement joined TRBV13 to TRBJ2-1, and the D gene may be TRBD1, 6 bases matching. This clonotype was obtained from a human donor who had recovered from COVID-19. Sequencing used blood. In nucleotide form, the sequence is TGTGCCACGAGAGGACAGCCTTACAATGAGCAGTTCTTC. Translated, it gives CATRGQPYNEQFF.